One and the same sample provided the 5 T cell receptor beta chains below, sequenced in a study of siplizumab effects on memory and regulatory T cells. Profiling relied on immunoSEQ multiplex PCR, and the TCRdb table lists in-frame clones only, not all of them. The repertoire holds tens of thousands of clones, around 95% seen once, with roughly 18% in the top ten. The sequenced material came from CD8+ T cells sorted from blood. Receptor source: a human donor in good health.

The chain combines TRBV13 with TRBJ2-3, with 8 bases that match TRBD2. The CDR3 covers 15 residues. V shed 6 bases, J shed 5 bases, and the junction held 10 bases outside the gene matches. CDR1 is PRHDT, CDR2 FYEKMQ, per germline (reference sequence). CDR3 coding DNA: TGTGCCAGCAGTTCCCGAGCGGGAGTTCTAGATACGCAGTATTTT. Protein sequence: CASSSRAGVLDTQYF.

This chain's CDR3 is CASSHRQGNEKLFF. The CDR3 DNA reads TGTGCCAGCAGCCATCGACAGGGAAATGAAAAACTGTTTTTT. The chain has TRBV13 and TRBJ1-4; 7 bases are shared with TRBD1. Germline values: CDR1 PRHDT, CDR2 FYEKMQ (reference sequence). Trimming took 5 bases from V and 5 from J; bases not matched to a gene: 5. The length of the CDR3 is 14 residues.

The chain links TRBV7-6 to TRBJ2-1; TRBD2 matches 13 bases. Germline CDR1 is SGHVS and CDR2 is FNYEAQ. Unmatched junction bases numbered 8, after V lost 6 bases and J lost 3 bases. There are 17 residues in the CDR3. DNA of the CDR3: TGTGCCAGCAGTCCACTAGCGGGAGGGGAGGTCTACAATGAGCAGTTCTTC. Translation gives CASSPLAGGEVYNEQFF. The variable domain in full, completed from reference TRBV7-6 and TRBJ2-1, reads GAGVSQSPRYKVTKRGQDVALRCDPISGHVSLYWYRQALGQGPEFLTYFNYEAQQDKSGLPNDRFSAERPEGSISTLTIQRTEQRDSAMYRCASSPLAGGEVYNEQFFGPGTRLTVL.

The table lists this clone with a count of one. This chain joins TRBV9 and TRBJ2-6; 7 nucleotides align to TRBD1. The CDR3 sequence is 16 residues long. CDR1 and CDR2 from the germline V gene are SGDLS and YYNGEE. J lost 0 bases, V lost 4 bases, and 4 bases had no gene match. The CDR3 loop reads CASSHDRVSGANVLTF. CDR3 nucleotides: TGTGCCAGCAGCCATGACAGGGTCTCTGGGGCCAACGTCCTGACTTTC.

The chain carries TRBV6-5 and TRBJ1-2; no clear D. Trimming took off 2 bases at V and 4 bases at J, with 11 bases between the two ends. Germline V gene sequence: CDR1 MNHEY, CDR2 SVGAGI. This CDR3 is 14 amino acids long. The CDR3 is CASSYRALGYGYTF. The CDR3 nucleotides are TGTGCCAGCAGTTACAGGGCTTTGGGCTATGGCTACACCTTC.